This TCR beta chain was sequenced for a study of early T cells in non-severe SARS-CoV-2 infection. Study context: Unsorted whole-blood RNA was sequenced in bulk, leaving chains unpaired. Whole-study results and caveats: A preference for anti-spike CD8 responses marked VDJdb matching, which missed private and CD4 specificities.

The TCR library protocol attached unique molecular identifiers to the individual cDNA molecules. One entry per CDR3 protein results from TCRdb running MiXCR on the 5' RACE reads. The sample gives over 70,000 distinct CDR3 sequences, roughly 14% of which show up once; approximately 4% is in the top ten. From germline, CDR1 is SNHLY and CDR2 FYNNEI. CDR3 size: 15 residues. Trimming took off 4 bases at V and 6 bases at J, with 18 bases between the two ends. In its sample, this clonotype was seen a few times. Its antigen is still unknown. The sample was whole blood, taken at baseline. The receptor's source is an adult who was a healthcare worker with PCR-confirmed SARS-CoV-2 infection or an uninfected control (not recorded which). The V call is TRBV2, the J call TRBJ1-2; tentative D call: TRBD1 (6 bases). CDR3 amino acids: CASSGAGRGTDGYTF. CDR3 DNA sequence: TGTGCCAGCAGTGGGGCGGGGAGGGGGACGGATGGCTACACCTTC.